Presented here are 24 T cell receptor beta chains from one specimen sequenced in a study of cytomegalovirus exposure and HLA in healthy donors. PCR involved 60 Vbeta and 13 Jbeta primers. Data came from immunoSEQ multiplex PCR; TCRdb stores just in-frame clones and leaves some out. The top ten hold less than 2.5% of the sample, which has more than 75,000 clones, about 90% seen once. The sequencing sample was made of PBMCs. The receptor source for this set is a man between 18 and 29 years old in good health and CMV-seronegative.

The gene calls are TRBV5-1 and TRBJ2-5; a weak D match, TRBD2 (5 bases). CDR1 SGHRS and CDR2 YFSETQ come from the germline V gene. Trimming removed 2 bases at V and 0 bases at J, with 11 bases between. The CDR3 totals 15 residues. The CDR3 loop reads CASSLSGYNQETQYF. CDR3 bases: TGCGCCAGCAGCTTAAGCGGTTATAACCAAGAGACCCAGTACTTC.

The CDR3 DNA is TGTGCCAGCCGGGACAGCGGCTCTGGAAACACCATATATTTT. Its protein is CASRDSGSGNTIYF. V and J are TRBV18 and TRBJ1-3, with TRBD1 identical over 7 bases. The V segment lost 8 bases and the J segment 0 bases; nucleotides outside the gene matches: 4. The CDR3 runs 14 residues. CDR1 KGHSH and CDR2 LQKENI come from the germline V gene.

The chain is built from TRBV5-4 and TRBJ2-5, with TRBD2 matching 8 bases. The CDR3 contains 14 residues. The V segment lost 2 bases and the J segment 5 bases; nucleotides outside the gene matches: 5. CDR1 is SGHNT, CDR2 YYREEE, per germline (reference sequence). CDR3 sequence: CASSLAGVEETQYF. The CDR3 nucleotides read TGTGCCAGCAGCTTAGCGGGAGTCGAGGAGACCCAGTACTTC.

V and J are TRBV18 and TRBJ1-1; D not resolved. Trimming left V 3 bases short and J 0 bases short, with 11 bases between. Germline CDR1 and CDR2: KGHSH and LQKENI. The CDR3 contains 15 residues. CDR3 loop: CASSPQNLMNTEAFF. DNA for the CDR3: TGTGCCAGCTCACCGCAGAATCTTATGAACACTGAAGCTTTCTTT.

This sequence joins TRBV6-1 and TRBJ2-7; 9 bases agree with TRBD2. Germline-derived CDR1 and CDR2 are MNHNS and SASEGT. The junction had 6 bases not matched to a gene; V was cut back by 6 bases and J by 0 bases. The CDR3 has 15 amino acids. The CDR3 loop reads CASRGQLAGSYEQYF. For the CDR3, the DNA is TGTGCCAGCAGGGGGCAACTAGCGGGCTCCTACGAGCAGTACTTC.

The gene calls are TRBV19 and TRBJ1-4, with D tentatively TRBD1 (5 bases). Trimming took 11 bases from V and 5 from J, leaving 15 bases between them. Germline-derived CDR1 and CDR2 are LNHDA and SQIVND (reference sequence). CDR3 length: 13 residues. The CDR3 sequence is CAVAGLENEKLFF. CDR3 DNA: TGTGCCGTTGCGGGACTGGAGAATGAAAAACTGTTTTTT.

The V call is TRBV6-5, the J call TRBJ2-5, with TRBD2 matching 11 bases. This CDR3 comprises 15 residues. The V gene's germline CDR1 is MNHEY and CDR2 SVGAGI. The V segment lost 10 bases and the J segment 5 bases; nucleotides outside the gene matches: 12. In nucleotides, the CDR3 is TGTGCCACCCGACTAGCGGGATTCATACAGGAGACCCAGTACTTC. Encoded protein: CATRLAGFIQETQYF.

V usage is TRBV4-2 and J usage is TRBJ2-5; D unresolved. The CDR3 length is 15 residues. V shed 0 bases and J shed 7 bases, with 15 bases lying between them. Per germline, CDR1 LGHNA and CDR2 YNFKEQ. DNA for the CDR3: TGTGCCAGCAGCCAAGATTTGGGCTCCCCAGGGACCCAGTACTTC. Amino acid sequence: CASSQDLGSPGTQYF.

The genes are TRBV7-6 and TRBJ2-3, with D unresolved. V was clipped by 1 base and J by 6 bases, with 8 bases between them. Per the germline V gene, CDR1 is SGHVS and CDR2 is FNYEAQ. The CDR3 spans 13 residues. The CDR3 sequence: CASSLVTEDTQYF. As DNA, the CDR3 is TGTGCCAGCAGCTTAGTTACAGAGGATACGCAGTATTTT.

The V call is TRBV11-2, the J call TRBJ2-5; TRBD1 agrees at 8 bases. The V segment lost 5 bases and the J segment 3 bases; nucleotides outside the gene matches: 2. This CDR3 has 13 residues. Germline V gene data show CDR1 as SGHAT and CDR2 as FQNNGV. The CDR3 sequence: CASSRDRKETQYF. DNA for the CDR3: TGTGCCAGCAGCCGGGACAGGAAAGAGACCCAGTACTTC.

CDR3 region: CASSLAVGGGEAFF. For the CDR3, the DNA is TGTGCCAGCAGCTTGGCAGTTGGGGGCGGTGAAGCTTTCTTT. The rearrangement links TRBV5-5 to TRBJ1-1, with D possibly matching TRBD1 (6 bases). V gave up 0 bases and J gave up 7 bases, with 13 bases separating them. The CDR3 totals 14 residues. CDR1 and CDR2 from the germline V gene are SGHKS and YYEKEE (reference sequence).

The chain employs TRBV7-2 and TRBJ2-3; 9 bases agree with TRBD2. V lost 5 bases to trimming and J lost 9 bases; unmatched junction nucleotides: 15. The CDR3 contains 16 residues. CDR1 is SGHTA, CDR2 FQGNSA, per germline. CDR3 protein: CASSPRSVAGDRTQYF. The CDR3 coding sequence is TGTGCCAGCAGCCCTCGTAGCGTAGCGGGAGATCGGACGCAGTATTTT.

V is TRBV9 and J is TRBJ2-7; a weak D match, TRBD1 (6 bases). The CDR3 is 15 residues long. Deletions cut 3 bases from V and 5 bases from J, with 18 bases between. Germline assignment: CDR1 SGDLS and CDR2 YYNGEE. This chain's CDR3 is CASSALQGLTDEQYF. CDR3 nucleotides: TGTGCCAGCAGCGCCCTACAGGGTTTGACCGACGAGCAGTACTTC.

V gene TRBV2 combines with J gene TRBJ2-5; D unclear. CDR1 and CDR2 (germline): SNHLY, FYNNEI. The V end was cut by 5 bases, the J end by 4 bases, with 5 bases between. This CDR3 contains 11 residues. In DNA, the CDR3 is TGTGCCAGCAGTAGCCGAGAGACCCAGTACTTC. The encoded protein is CASSSRETQYF.

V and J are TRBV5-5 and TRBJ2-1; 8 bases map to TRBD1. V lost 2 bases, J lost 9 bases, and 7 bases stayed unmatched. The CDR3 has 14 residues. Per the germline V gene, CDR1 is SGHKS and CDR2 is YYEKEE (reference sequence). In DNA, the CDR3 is TGTGCCAGCAGCTTAGGACAGGGAAAGGTTGAGCAGTTCTTC. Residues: CASSLGQGKVEQFF.

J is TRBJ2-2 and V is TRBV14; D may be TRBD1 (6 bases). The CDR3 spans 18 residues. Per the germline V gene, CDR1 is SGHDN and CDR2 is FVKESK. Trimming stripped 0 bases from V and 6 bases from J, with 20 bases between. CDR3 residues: CASSQDRAAGVLSGELFF. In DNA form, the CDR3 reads TGTGCCAGCAGCCAAGATCGGGCGGCAGGGGTACTGTCCGGGGAGCTGTTTTTT.

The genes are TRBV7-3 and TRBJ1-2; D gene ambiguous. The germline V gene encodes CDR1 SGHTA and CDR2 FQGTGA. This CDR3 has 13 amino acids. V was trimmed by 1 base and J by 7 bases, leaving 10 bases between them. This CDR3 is CASSLMGECGYTF. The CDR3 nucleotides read TGTGCCAGCAGCTTAATGGGAGAATGTGGCTACACCTTC.

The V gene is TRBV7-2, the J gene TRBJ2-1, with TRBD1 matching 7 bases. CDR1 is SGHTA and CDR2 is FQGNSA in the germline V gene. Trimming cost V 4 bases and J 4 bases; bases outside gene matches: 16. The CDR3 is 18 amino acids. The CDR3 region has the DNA TGTGCCAGCAGCTCAGATACATACCGGGACAGCCGATACAATGAGCAGTTCTTC. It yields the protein CASSSDTYRDSRYNEQFF.

This CDR3 reads CASSLGTGEDYGYTF. CDR3 coding DNA: TGCGCCAGCAGCTTGGGGACAGGGGAGGACTATGGCTACACCTTC. V is TRBV5-1 and J is TRBJ1-2, with 9 positions matching TRBD1. V lost 0 bases to trimming and J lost 3 bases; unmatched junction nucleotides: 3. CDR3 length: 15 residues. Germline V gene sequence: CDR1 SGHRS, CDR2 YFSETQ. Supplemented by reference TRBV5-1 and TRBJ1-2, the full variable domain reads KAGVTQTPRYLIKTRGQQVTLSCSPISGHRSVSWYQQTPGQGLQFLFEYFSETQRNKGNFPGRFSGRQFSNSRSEMNVSTLELGDSALYLCASSLGTGEDYGYTFGSGTRLTVV.

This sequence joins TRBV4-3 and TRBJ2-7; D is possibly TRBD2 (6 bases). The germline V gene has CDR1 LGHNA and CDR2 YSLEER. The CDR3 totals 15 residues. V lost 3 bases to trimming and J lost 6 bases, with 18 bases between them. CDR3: CASSHRRDSGGEQYF. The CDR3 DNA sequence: TGCGCCAGCAGCCACCGACGGGACTCCGGAGGCGAGCAGTACTTC.

The CDR3 sequence: CASSPGRGLEDTEAFF. CDR3 DNA: TGTGCCAGCTCGCCGGGAAGGGGGCTGGAGGACACTGAAGCTTTCTTT. The rearrangement joins TRBV18 to TRBJ1-1, with 7 bases matching TRBD1. This CDR3 comprises 16 residues. Germline V gene sequence: CDR1 KGHSH, CDR2 LQKENI. Trimming at V came to 6 bases and at J to 3 bases, leaving 13 bases not matched to a gene.

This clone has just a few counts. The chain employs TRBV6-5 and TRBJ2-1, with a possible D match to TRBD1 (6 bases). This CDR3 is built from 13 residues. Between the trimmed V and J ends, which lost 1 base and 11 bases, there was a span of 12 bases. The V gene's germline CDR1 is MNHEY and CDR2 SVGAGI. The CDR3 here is CASSYYAGQQQFF. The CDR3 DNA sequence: TGTGCCAGCAGTTACTACGCCGGACAGCAGCAGTTCTTC.

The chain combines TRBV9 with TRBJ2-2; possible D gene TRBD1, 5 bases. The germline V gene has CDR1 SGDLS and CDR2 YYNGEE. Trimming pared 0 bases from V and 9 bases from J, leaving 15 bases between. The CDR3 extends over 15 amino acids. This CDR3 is CASSVGGLGRWELFF. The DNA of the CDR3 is TGTGCCAGCAGCGTAGGGGGCTTAGGTCGATGGGAGCTGTTTTTT.

The CDR3 region is CAWSPRGGNQPQHF. The CDR3 DNA follows: TGTGCCTGGAGTCCACGAGGAGGCAATCAGCCCCAGCATTTT. The chain is built from TRBV30 and TRBJ1-5; no reliable D call. CDR3 length: 14 residues. Germline CDR1 reads GTSNPN; CDR2 reads SVGIG (reference sequence). Trimming removed 2 bases at V and 2 bases at J, with 10 bases between.